This TCR beta chain was sequenced in a study of Ad26.COV2.S vaccination and SARS-CoV-2 variants (dated by TCRdb to the early 2020s). General notes on the study: Donors in the vaccine arm were drawn from COV1001, a multicentre, randomized, double-blind, placebo-controlled phase I-IIa trial testing Ad26.COV2.S in healthy adults. Throughout the experiments and outcome assessment, investigators stayed blinded to trial group allocation. Participants in the trial were split at random into five groups of five each, receiving low-dose or high-dose Ad26.COV2.S once or twice, or else placebo on both occasions. Ad26.COV2.S was given intramuscularly at 5x10^10 or 1x10^11 viral particles, as a single shot or as two shots 56 days apart. A total of approximately 30 samples were included in the TCR-sequenced set, comprising around 20 Ad26.COV2.S vaccine recipients, 5 placebo recipients and 8 SARS-CoV-2 convalescent individuals. The specificity and breadth of SARS-CoV-2-reactive T cell receptors after Ad26.COV2.S vaccination were assessed by TCRbeta repertoire sequencing. The study at large found these results: After vaccination, spike-specific CD8+ and CD4+ T cell responses were reported to show substantial breadth. Vaccine and placebo recipients had comparable non-spike TCR breadth, which fits with the vaccine containing only spike. According to the authors, total T cell responses may have been underestimated by the TCR breadth and depth analyses. The study was not powered to compare responses between vaccine doses or regimens. Higher spike-specific TCR breadth was observed in Ad26.COV2.S recipients than in placebo recipients (P = 0.0014).

Inclusive of the bounding cysteine and phenylalanine, the CDR3 is 14 residues long. CDR3 DNA is the only sequence kept; it has 42 bases, read in frame from the first base. CDR1 is given as KGHSH and CDR2 as LQKENI, both from the germline V gene. V is pared back by 1 base and J by 2 bases, with 9 bases lying between the germline termini. With respect to this clone: Its antigen remains undetermined. Base qualities are missing; no much larger clone stands one base away.

The immunoSEQ Assay was the method used to sequence TCRbeta CDR3 regions. After extraction, genomic DNA underwent amplification by bias-controlled multiplex PCR, followed by high-throughput sequencing. The authors' pipeline ran thus. To quantify the absolute abundance of every unique TCRbeta CDR3 region, sequences were collapsed and filtered. Usable DNA was measured by amplifying reference genes present in all nucleated cells, and TCRbeta template counts were normalized to that usable DNA to estimate T cell fraction. Repertoire TCRs were annotated as SARS-CoV-2-specific when V gene, CDR3 amino acid sequence and J gene were exactly matched to a known reactive TCR set. The reference SARS-CoV-2 TCR set was derived from MIRA and filtered for enrichment in COVID-19-positive ImmuneCODE repertoires, a step that removed public or cross-reactive TCRs. Based on the MIRA antigens, annotated TCRs were further analysed at the level of specific ORF or position within ORF. Breadth was defined as annotated unique rearrangements over total unique productive rearrangements; depth was the summed frequency of those rearrangements. Two-sided Wilcoxon rank-sum tests were used to compare TCR breadth between groups. TCRdb provides this immuneACCESS table in a form limited to in-frame rearrangements. Some clones are lacking; in checked studies, under half of them reflect an unresolved V gene, and why the rest are absent is not known. V and J calls and clone size are given by that table; D and trimming were obtained from the DNA. The sample records 200,000 to 250,000 clones, 70% to 90% of which are singletons. The ten top clones hold about 10% of the sample.

The sample's treatment or condition label is to be understood as: some 20 received Ad26.COV2.S at low or high dose, single or two shots; five or six received placebo; per-sample allocation not given. Repertoires of vaccine and placebo recipients were sequenced from samples taken on day 63 after the first injection. In Cohort 1b, around 25 adults aged 18-55 years were enrolled at a single site in Boston, USA, between 29 July and 7 August 2020. Ad26.COV2.S consisted of a replication-incompetent adenovirus type 26 vector by which a prefusion-stabilized SARS-CoV-2 spike protein from the original Wuhan strain was expressed.

The clonotype originates from a person aged 18-60 years who received the Ad26.COV2.S COVID-19 vaccine or a placebo. The sequence links TRBV18 to TRBJ2-7; the D gene cannot be resolved beyond TRBD1 or TRBD2, each matching 5 bases. The source material was peripheral blood, sampled in a trial of Ad26.COV2.S vaccine versus placebo. CDR3 sequence: CASSPRGTPYEQYF. The sequence in DNA is TGTGCCAGCTCACCACGGGGGACCCCCTACGAGCAGTACTTC.